This T cell receptor (beta chain) was captured by sequencing in a study of T-cell memory formation after mild COVID-19. Points from the study as a whole: Mainly CM and EM harbored the contracting CD4+ clones; mainly EMRA harbored the CD8+ ones.

5'RACE, which relied on constant-segment primers, yielded TCR alpha and TCR beta cDNA libraries carrying sample barcodes and UMIs. A single record per CDR3 protein comes from TCRdb applying MiXCR to the 5' RACE reads. Of about 250,000 distinct CDR3 sequences listed, over 15% are singletons. Points on this clonotype: Its antigen is still unknown.

Germline CDR1 SEHNR, CDR2 FQNEAQ (reference sequence). V shed 5 bases, J shed 4 bases, and the junction held 10 bases outside the gene matches. The CDR3 totals 16 residues. The clonotype originates from a young man who had mild COVID-19 (a few samples of this study predate the infection). Cell type and time point are not known. Sequencing was done on a sample of PBMCs or a T cell subset sorted from them (not recorded which). This sequence joins TRBV7-9 and TRBJ2-5, with 10 bases matching TRBD2. The CDR3 region is CASSPVLAGVGETQYF. The CDR3 DNA reads as TGTGCCAGCAGCCCCGTTCTAGCGGGGGTTGGAGAGACCCAGTACTTC.